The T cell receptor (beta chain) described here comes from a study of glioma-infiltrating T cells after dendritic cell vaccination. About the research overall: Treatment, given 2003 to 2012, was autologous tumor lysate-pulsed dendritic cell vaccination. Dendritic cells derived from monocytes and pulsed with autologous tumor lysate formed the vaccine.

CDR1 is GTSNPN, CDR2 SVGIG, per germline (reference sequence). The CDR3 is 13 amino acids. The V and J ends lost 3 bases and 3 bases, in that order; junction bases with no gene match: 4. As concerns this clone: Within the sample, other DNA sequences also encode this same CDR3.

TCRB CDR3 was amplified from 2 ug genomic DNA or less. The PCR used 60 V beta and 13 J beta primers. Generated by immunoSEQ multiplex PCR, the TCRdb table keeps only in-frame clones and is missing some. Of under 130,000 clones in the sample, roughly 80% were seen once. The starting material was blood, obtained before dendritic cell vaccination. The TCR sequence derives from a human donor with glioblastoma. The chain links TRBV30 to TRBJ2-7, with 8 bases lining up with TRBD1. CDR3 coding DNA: TGTGCCTGGAGACAGGGGGTGGACTACGAGCAGTACTTC. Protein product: CAWRQGVDYEQYF.